This TCR beta chain was documented in a study of blood T cell repertoires in COVID-19. The wider study: Sites in the United States, Italy and Spain provided acute and convalescent COVID-19 samples.

Germline values: CDR1 SQVTM, CDR2 ANQGSEA. The J segment lost 8 bases and the V segment lost 5 bases, leaving 5 bases of the junction unmatched. The CDR3 spans 11 residues. This clone was detected a few times. In the original workflow: From reference gene primer amplification, estimates of nucleated cell counts were derived. Assay: immunoSEQ multiplex PCR; the TCRdb copy retains only in-frame clones and omits some. Clonal size and the V and J genes are those of that table, whereas D and trimming came from the DNA. This sample has approximately 150,000 clones; roughly 84% occur once, and the top ten carry roughly 4.9%.

This chain links TRBV29-1 with TRBJ1-2; 7 bases agree with TRBD1. The clonotype was recovered from a human donor in a cohort sampled during active COVID-19. The sequencing sample was made of peripheral blood. CDR3 sequence reads: CSVRTGAGYTF. The CDR3, as DNA: TGCAGCGTTCGGACAGGCGCCGGCTACACCTTC.